This T cell receptor beta chain emerged from a study of radiation and T cells in renal cell carcinoma. Study-wide results and limits: No pretreatment tumor biopsies were available for baseline clonotypes.

The sample's time point: blood 4 weeks post-SBRT, at nephrectomy. Treatment denoted: 15 Gy SBRT to primary tumor, nephrectomy 4 weeks later. Clear cell pathology was present in this patient's renal cell carcinoma. The method was immunoSEQ multiplex PCR; TCRdb's version includes in-frame clones alone and lacks a portion of them. This sample has roughly 58,000 clones, with roughly 80% found just once. The table lists this clone with a few counts. No antigen is known for it. The specimen comprised blood, sampled from a patient whose treatment included radiotherapy and nephrectomy. This clonotype was sampled from a man between 60 and 75 years old with renal cell carcinoma.

The CDR3 here is CASSFTGVSNQPQHF. The CDR3 DNA reads TGTGCCAGCAGCTTTACAGGGGTTAGCAATCAGCCCCAGCATTTT. The chain links TRBV9 to TRBJ1-5, with 7 bases matching TRBD1. Germline V gene data show CDR1 as SGDLS and CDR2 as YYNGEE. This CDR3 has 15 residues. With V trimmed by 4 bases and J by 0 bases, 4 bases remained unmatched.